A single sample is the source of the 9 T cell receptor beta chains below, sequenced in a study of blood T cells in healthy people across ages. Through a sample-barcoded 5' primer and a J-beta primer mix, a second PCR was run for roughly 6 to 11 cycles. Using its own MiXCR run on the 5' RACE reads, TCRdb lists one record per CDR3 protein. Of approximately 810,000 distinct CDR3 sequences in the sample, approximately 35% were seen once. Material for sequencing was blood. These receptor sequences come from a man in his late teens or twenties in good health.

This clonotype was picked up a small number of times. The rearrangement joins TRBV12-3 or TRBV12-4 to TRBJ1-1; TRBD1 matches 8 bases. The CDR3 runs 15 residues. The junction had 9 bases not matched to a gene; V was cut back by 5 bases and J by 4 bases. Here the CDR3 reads CASSRTGLDGTEAFF. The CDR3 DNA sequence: TGTGCCAGCAGTCGGACAGGGCTGGATGGCACTGAAGCTTTCTTT.

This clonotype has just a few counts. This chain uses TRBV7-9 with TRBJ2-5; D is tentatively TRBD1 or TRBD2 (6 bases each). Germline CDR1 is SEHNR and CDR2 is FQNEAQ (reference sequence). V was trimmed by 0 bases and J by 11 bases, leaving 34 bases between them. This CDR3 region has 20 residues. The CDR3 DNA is TGTGCCAGCAGCTTAGCGAGGAGGGGGAGACAGACGCGATCCAACAATGAGCAGTACTTC. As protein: CASSLARRGRQTRSNNEQYF.

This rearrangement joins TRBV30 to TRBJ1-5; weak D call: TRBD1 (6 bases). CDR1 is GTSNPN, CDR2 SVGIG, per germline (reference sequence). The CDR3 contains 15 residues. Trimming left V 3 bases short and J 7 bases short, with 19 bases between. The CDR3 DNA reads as TGTGCCTGGAGCGTTGCCGGGGGCGCGAGGCAGCCCCAGCATTTT. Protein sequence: CAWSVAGGARQPQHF.

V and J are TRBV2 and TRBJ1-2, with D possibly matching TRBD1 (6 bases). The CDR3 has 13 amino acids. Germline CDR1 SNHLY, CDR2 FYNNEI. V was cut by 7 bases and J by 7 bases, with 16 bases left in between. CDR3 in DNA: TGTGCCAGCAAGCGGGGGGGGCAAGGTGGCTACACCTTC. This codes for CASKRGGQGGYTF.

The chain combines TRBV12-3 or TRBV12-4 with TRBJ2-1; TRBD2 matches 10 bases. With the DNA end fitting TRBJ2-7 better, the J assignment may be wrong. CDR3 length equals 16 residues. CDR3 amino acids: CASKGGSGGPYNEQYF. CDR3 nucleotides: TGTGCCAGCAAAGGTGGTAGCGGGGGGCCTTACAATGAGCAGTACTTC.

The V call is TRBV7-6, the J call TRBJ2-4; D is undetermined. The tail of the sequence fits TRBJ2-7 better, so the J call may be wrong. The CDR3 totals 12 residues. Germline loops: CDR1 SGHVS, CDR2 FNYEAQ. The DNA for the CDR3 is TGTGCCAGCAGCCTTAGTTCCCACGAGCAGTACTTC. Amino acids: CASSLSSHEQYF.

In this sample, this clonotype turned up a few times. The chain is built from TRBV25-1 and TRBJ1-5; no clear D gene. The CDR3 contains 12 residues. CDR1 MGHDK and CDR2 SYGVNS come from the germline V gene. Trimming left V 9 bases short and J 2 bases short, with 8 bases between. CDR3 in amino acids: CASGRGNQPQHF. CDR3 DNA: TGTGCCAGTGGACGGGGCAATCAGCCCCAGCATTTT.

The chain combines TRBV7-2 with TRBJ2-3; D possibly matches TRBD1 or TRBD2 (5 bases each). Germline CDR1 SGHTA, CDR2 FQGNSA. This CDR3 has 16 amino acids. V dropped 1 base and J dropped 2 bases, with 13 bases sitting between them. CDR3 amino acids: CASSLGVGTLTDTQYF. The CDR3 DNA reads TGTGCCAGCAGCTTAGGGGTCGGGACCCTCACAGATACGCAGTATTTT.

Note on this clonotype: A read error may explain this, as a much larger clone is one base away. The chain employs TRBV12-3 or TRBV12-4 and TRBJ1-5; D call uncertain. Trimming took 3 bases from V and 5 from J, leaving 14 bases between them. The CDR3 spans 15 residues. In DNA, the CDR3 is TGTGCCAGCAGTTTCGGCGGATTCCACGATCAGCCCCAGCATTTT. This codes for CASSFGGFHDQPQHF.